Below, 17 T cell receptor beta chains from the same sample are listed, as sequenced in a study of blood T cells in healthy people across ages. For the second PCR, which ran for about 6 to 11 cycles, a sample-barcoded 5' primer and a J-beta primer mix were used. MiXCR was run by TCRdb on the 5' RACE reads, yielding one entry per CDR3 protein. The table lists about 1 million distinct CDR3 sequences, 40% to 45% of them singletons. The specimen was blood. Every receptor here comes from a woman in her sixties or seventies in good health.

V is TRBV20-1 and J is TRBJ1-6, with D uncertain. Germline assignment: CDR1 DFQATT and CDR2 SNEGSKA (reference sequence). V lost 2 bases and J lost 10, with 18 bases in between. There are 15 residues in the CDR3. The CDR3 is CSARTDGGLSSPLHF. CDR3 DNA sequence: TGCAGTGCTAGAACGGACGGAGGGCTTTCGTCACCCCTCCACTTT.

This sequence joins TRBV5-1 and TRBJ2-5, with D tentatively TRBD1 (7 bases). Trimming took off 0 bases at V and 6 bases at J, with 12 bases between the two ends. The germline CDR1 and CDR2 sequences are SGHRS and YFSETQ. The CDR3 is made up of 14 amino acids. The CDR3 is CASSLVQGRQTQYF. CDR3 in DNA: TGCGCCAGCAGCTTGGTACAGGGGAGGCAGACCCAGTACTTC. Drawing the rest from reference TRBV5-1 and TRBJ2-5, the complete variable domain is KAGVTQTPRYLIKTRGQQVTLSCSPISGHRSVSWYQQTPGQGLQFLFEYFSETQRNKGNFPGRFSGRQFSNSRSEMNVSTLELGDSALYLCASSLVQGRQTQYFGPGTRLLVL.

In DNA form, the CDR3 reads TGTGCCAGCAGCTTACGGTCTAGCGGGAGATACTCTAACACCGGGGAGCTGTTTTTT. Its protein product is CASSLRSSGRYSNTGELFF. The J gene is TRBJ2-2, the V gene TRBV7-6; 10 bases line up with TRBD2. CDR1 SGHVS and CDR2 FNYEAQ come from the germline V gene. The CDR3 sequence is 19 residues long. The trim removed 2 bases at V and 2 bases at J, leaving 11 bases unmatched.

This clonotype has a handful of counts. Given a much more abundant clone one base away, this may be a read error. The rearrangement uses TRBV20-1 and TRBJ2-5; D gene uncertain. The end of the DNA is better explained by TRBJ2-7, so the J call may be wrong. CDR3 length: 13 residues. Germline values: CDR1 DFQATT, CDR2 SNEGSKA (reference sequence). CDR3 region: CSARDLLGDEQYF. DNA of the CDR3: TGCAGTGCTAGAGATCTGTTGGGCGACGAGCAGTACTTC.

The chain recombines TRBV27 with TRBJ2-1; D may correspond to TRBD1 or TRBD2 (5 bases each). This CDR3 is built from 15 residues. Germline V gives CDR1 MNHEY, CDR2 SMNVEV (reference sequence). The V end was cut by 5 bases, the J end by 0 bases, with 11 bases between. The CDR3 sequence is CASSAGTPSYNEQFF. DNA of the CDR3: TGTGCCAGCAGTGCCGGGACCCCCTCCTACAATGAGCAGTTCTTC.

V and J are TRBV20-1 and TRBJ1-1; D call uncertain. From germline, CDR1 is DFQATT and CDR2 SNEGSKA (reference sequence). There are 14 residues in the CDR3. Between the trimmed V and J ends, which lost 0 bases and 1 base, there was a span of 9 bases. CDR3 loop: CSARDIGPNTEAFF. CDR3 bases: TGCAGTGCTAGAGACATCGGACCGAACACTGAAGCTTTCTTT.

The gene calls are TRBV2 and TRBJ1-2, with D possibly matching TRBD1 (5 bases). With 4 bases removed from V and 7 bases from J, the gap between germline ends came to 13 bases. The V gene's germline CDR1 is SNHLY and CDR2 FYNNEI. The CDR3 length is 13 residues. The CDR3 DNA reads as TGTGCCAGCAGTGTGGAACAAAGGGGTGGCTACACCTTC. This codes for CASSVEQRGGYTF.

The J gene is TRBJ2-7, the V gene TRBV3-1, with D perhaps TRBD2 (5 bases). The assigned J gene may be wrong: the sequence end matches TRBJ2-5 better. The CDR3 runs to 15 residues. Germline CDR1 reads LGHDT; CDR2 reads YNNKEL (reference sequence). CDR3 sequence reads: CASSHYRARGETQYF. CDR3 coding DNA: TGTGCCAGCAGCCATTACCGGGCTCGAGGGGAGACCCAGTACTTC.

This chain uses TRBV7-3 with TRBJ2-2, with 7 nucleotides matching TRBD1. Per the germline V gene, CDR1 is SGHTA and CDR2 is FQGTGA. With 1 base clipped from V and 0 bases from J, the junction kept 8 bases outside the gene matches. The CDR3 contains 18 residues. CDR3 residues: CASSLKGTEFANTGELFF. CDR3 DNA: TGTGCCAGCAGCTTAAAAGGGACAGAGTTCGCGAACACCGGGGAGCTGTTTTTT.

The rearrangement links TRBV6-5 to TRBJ2-7, with 10 bases that match TRBD2. Germline V gives CDR1 MNHEY, CDR2 SVGAGI. The junction had 8 bases not matched to a gene; V was cut back by 5 bases and J by 7 bases. The CDR3 spans 14 residues. The DNA of the CDR3 is TGTGCCAGCAGTCGACTGGGACTAGCGACAGAGCAGTACTTC. This translates into CASSRLGLATEQYF.

In this sample, this clonotype turned up once. The V and J genes are TRBV7-2 and TRBJ2-1; 9 nucleotides line up with TRBD2. The CDR3 has 17 residues. With V trimmed by 0 bases and J by 6 bases, 9 bases remained unmatched. CDR1 and CDR2 (germline): SGHTA, FQGNSA. The CDR3 is CASSLASTTSGFNEQFF. The CDR3 DNA reads TGTGCCAGCAGCTTAGCCAGTACGACTAGCGGATTCAATGAGCAGTTCTTC.

This chain connects TRBV12-3 or TRBV12-4 to TRBJ2-7; 8 nucleotides line up with TRBD2. The length of the CDR3 is 11 residues. The V segment lost 8 bases and the J segment 6 bases; nucleotides outside the gene matches: 3. The CDR3 is CASGTSCEQYF. The CDR3 region has the DNA TGTGCCAGCGGGACTAGTTGCGAGCAGTACTTC.

The chain employs TRBV9 and TRBJ1-1, with TRBD1 identical over 12 bases. The CDR3 is 16 amino acids. Trimming cost V 6 bases and J 1 base; bases outside gene matches: 7. Germline values: CDR1 SGDLS, CDR2 YYNGEE. In nucleotides, the CDR3 is TGTGCCAGCAAACTGGGACAGGGGGCTTGGAACACTGAAGCTTTCTTT. Its protein is CASKLGQGAWNTEAFF.

The CDR3 is CASSDTSLETQYF. Here the CDR3 DNA reads TGTGCCAGCAGTGACACTTCTCTAGAGACCCAGTACTTC. The chain combines TRBV6-5 with TRBJ2-5, with D unresolved. Germline CDR1 reads MNHEY; CDR2 reads SVGAGI. Deletions cut 5 bases from V and 4 bases from J, with 11 bases between. The CDR3 sequence is 13 residues long.

This clonotype was observed a few times. CDR3 nucleotide sequence: TGTGCCAGCAGGCCGACTAGCGGGAGATGGACAGATACGCAGTATTTT. This codes for CASRPTSGRWTDTQYF. The chain has TRBV28 and TRBJ2-3; 12 bases are a match to TRBD2. The CDR3 extends over 16 amino acids. CDR1 is MDHEN, CDR2 SYDVKM, per germline. After removal of 6 bases from V and 3 bases from J, the junction contained 7 bases not matched to a gene.

The chain carries TRBV27 and TRBJ2-3; the D gene is possibly TRBD2 (5 bases). The length of the CDR3 is 15 residues. V lost 4 bases and J lost 0, with 11 bases in between. Per the germline V gene, CDR1 is MNHEY and CDR2 is SMNVEV (reference sequence). This CDR3 is CASSSRGLSTDTQYF. The CDR3 DNA reads TGTGCCAGCAGTTCGAGAGGGCTTAGCACAGATACGCAGTATTTT.

The chain uses TRBV20-1 and TRBJ2-3, with 13 bases that match TRBD2. The CDR3 runs 16 residues. CDR1 is DFQATT, CDR2 SNEGSKA, per germline (reference sequence). Trimming took 4 bases from V and 2 from J; bases not matched to a gene: 6. The CDR3 region is CSATPGTSGNTDTQYF. The CDR3 bases are TGCAGTGCTACCCCAGGGACTAGCGGGAACACAGATACGCAGTATTTT.